This T cell receptor (beta chain) was obtained from a study of blood T cell repertoires in COVID-19. Study-wide context: From the United States, Italy and Spain came samples of acute and convalescent COVID-19.

Trimming left V 2 bases short and J 9 bases short, with 22 bases between. CDR1 and CDR2 from the germline V gene are MDHEN and SYDVKM. CDR3 size: 16 residues. Per the original data handling: Amplified reference gene primers provided the basis for estimating nucleated cell counts. The table came from immunoSEQ multiplex PCR; TCRdb's copy has only in-frame clones and leaves some out. The V and J calls and clone size are taken from that table; D and trimming were inferred from the DNA. This sample has around 190,000 clones; more than 75% occur once, and the top ten carry around 16%. Participant ages covered about 18 to 95 years across 20 to 25 US areas. Allocation to cohorts depended on clinical history reported by the participants.

This rearrangement joins TRBV28 to TRBJ1-2, with D perhaps matching TRBD1 (6 bases). This TCR came from a woman in her 50s with acute COVID-19. The sequenced material came from PBMCs or T cells enriched from blood (not recorded which). CDR3 in amino acids: CASSLTPTGSFESYTF. The CDR3 coding sequence is TGTGCCAGCAGTTTAACCCCCACAGGGAGTTTTGAGAGCTACACCTTC.